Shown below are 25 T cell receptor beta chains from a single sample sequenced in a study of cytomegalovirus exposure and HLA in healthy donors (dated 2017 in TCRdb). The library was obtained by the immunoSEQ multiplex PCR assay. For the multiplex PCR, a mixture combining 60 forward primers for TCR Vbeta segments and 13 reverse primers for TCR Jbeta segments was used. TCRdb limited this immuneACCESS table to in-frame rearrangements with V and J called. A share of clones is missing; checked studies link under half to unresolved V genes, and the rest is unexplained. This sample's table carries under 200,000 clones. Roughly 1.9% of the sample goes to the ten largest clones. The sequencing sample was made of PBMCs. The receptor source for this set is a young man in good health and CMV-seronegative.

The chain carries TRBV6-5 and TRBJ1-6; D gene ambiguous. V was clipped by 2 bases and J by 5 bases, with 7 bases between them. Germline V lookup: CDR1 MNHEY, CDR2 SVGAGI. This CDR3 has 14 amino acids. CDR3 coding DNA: TGTGCCAGCAGTTACATCACAGATAATTCACCCCTCCACTTT. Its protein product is CASSYITDNSPLHF.

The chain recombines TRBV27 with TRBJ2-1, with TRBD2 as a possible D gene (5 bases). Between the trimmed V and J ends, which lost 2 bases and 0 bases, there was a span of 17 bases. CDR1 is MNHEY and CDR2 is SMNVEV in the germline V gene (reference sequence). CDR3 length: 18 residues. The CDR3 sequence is CASSLTPFSVYSYNEQFF. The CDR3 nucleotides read TGTGCCAGCAGTTTAACCCCTTTTAGCGTGTACTCCTACAATGAGCAGTTCTTC.

The CDR3, as DNA: TGTGCCAGCAGCCCCAACTTCGGACAGGGGTCCTACGAGCAGTACTTC. Translation: CASSPNFGQGSYEQYF. The chain has TRBV11-2 and TRBJ2-7; 9 bases agree with TRBD1. The trim removed 5 bases at V and 1 base at J, leaving 9 bases unmatched. The V gene's germline CDR1 is SGHAT and CDR2 FQNNGV. The CDR3 has 16 amino acids.

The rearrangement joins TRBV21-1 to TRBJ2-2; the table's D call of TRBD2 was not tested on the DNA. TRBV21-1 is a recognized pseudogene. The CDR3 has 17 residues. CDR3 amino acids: CASSKYEEGSCTGELFF. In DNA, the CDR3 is TGTGCCAGCAGCAAATATGAGGAGGGTTCGTGCACCGGGGAGCTGTTTTTT.

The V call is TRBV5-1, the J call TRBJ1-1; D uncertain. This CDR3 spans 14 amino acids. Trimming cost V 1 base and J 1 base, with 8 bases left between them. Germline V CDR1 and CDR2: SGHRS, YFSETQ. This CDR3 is CASSLYRANTEAFF. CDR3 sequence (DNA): TGCGCCAGCAGCTTGTACCGCGCGAACACTGAAGCTTTCTTT.

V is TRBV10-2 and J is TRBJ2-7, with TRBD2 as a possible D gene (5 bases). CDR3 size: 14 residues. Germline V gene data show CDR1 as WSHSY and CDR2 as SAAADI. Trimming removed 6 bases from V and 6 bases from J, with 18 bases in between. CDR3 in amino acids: CASRGRGVSLEQYF. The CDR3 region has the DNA TGCGCCAGCAGAGGGAGAGGAGTTTCCCTCGAGCAGTACTTC.

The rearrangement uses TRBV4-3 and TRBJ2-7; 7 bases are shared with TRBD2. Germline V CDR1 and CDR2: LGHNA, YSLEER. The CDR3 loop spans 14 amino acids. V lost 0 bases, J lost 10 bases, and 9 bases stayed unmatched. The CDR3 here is CASSQDRYGRYQYF. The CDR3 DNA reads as TGCGCCAGCAGCCAAGATCGGTACGGGAGGTACCAGTACTTC.

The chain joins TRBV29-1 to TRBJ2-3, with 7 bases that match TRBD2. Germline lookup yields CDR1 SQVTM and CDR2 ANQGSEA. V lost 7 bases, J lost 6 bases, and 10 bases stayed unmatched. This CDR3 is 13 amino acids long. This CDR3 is CSGGGGERDTQYF. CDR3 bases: TGCAGCGGGGGGGGAGGGGAGAGGGATACGCAGTATTTT.

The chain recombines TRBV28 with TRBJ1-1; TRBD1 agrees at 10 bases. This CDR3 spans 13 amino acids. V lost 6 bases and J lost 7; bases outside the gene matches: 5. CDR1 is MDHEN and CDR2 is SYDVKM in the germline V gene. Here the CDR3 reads CASRIGQGDEAFF. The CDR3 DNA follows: TGTGCCAGCAGGATTGGACAGGGGGATGAAGCTTTCTTT. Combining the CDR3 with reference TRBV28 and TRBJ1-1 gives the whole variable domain DVKVTQSSRYLVKRTGEKVFLECVQDMDHENMFWYRQDPGLGLRLIYFSYDVKMKEKGDIPEGYSVSREKKERFSLILESASTNQTSMYLCASRIGQGDEAFFGQGTRLTVV.

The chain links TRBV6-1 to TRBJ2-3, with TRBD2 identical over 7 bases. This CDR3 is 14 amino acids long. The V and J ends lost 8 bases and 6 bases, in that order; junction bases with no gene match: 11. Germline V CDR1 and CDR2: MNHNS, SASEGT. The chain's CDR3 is CASVRLADLDTQYF. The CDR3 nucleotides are TGTGCCAGCGTTCGGCTAGCGGACCTCGATACGCAGTATTTT.

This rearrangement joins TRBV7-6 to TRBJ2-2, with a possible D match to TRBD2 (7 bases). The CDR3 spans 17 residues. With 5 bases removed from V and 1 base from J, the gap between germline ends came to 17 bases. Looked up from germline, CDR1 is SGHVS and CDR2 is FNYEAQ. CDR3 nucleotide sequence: TGTGCCAGCAGCCCGAGGGGGGGAGGGATGAACACCGGGGAGCTGTTTTTT. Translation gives CASSPRGGGMNTGELFF.

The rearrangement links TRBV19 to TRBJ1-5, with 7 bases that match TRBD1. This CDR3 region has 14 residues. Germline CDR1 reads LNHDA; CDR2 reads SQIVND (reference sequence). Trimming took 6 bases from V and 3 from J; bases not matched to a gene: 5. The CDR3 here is CASSRGQFNQPQHF. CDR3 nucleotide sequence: TGTGCCAGTAGCAGGGGACAGTTCAATCAGCCCCAGCATTTT.

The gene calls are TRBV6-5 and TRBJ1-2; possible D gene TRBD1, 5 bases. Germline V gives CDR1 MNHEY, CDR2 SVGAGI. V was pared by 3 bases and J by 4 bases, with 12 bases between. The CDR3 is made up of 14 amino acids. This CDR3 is CASSYNGDSYGYTF. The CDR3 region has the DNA TGTGCCAGCAGTTATAACGGCGACAGCTATGGCTACACCTTC.

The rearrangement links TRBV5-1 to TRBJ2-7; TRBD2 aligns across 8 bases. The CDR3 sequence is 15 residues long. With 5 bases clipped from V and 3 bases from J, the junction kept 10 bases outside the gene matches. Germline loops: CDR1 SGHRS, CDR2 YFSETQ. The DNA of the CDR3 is TGCGCCAGCAGGGACGTAGCGGGGAACCTCTACGAGCAGTACTTC. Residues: CASRDVAGNLYEQYF.

CDR3: CATRRGNEQFF. In DNA, the CDR3 is TGCGCCACTAGGAGAGGGAATGAGCAGTTCTTC. The V gene is TRBV5-1, the J gene TRBJ2-1; TRBD2 might be the D (5 bases). The germline gives CDR1 SGHRS, CDR2 YFSETQ. This CDR3 is 11 amino acids long. V was shortened by 9 bases and J by 7 bases, with 11 bases between the two germline ends. Full variable domain (rest looked up from reference TRBV5-1 and TRBJ2-1): KAGVTQTPRYLIKTRGQQVTLSCSPISGHRSVSWYQQTPGQGLQFLFEYFSETQRNKGNFPGRFSGRQFSNSRSEMNVSTLELGDSALYLCATRRGNEQFFGPGTRLTVL.

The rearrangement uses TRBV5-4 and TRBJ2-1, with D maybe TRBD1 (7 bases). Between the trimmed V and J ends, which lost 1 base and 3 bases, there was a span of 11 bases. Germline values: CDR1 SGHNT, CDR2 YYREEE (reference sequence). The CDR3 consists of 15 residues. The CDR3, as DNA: TGTGCCAGCAGCTTGCGACAGGGAGGCTACAATGAGCAGTTCTTC. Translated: CASSLRQGGYNEQFF.

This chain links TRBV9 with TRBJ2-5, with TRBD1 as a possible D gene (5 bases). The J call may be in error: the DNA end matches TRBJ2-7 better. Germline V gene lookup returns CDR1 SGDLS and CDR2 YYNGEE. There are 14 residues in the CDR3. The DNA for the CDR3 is TGTGCCAGCAGCCGACAGCTCAGCTCCTACGAGCAGTACTTC. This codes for CASSRQLSSYEQYF.

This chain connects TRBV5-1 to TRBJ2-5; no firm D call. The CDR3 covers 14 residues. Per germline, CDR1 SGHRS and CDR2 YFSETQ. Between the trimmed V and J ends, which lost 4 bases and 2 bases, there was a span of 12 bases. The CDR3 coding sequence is TGCGCCAGCAGCAACCGACACTTACAAGAGACCCAGTACTTC. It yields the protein CASSNRHLQETQYF.

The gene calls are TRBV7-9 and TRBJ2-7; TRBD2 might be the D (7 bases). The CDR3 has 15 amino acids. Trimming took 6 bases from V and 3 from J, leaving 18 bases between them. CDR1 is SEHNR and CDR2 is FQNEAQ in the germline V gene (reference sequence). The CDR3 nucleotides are TGTGCCAGCAGTCATCATAGGGGGGAGGGCTACGAGCAGTACTTC. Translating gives CASSHHRGEGYEQYF. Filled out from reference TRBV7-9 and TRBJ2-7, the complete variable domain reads DTGVSQNPRHKITKRGQNVTFRCDPISEHNRLYWYRQTLGQGPEFLTYFQNEAQLEKSRLLSDRFSAERPKGSFSTLEIQRTEQGDSAMYLCASSHHRGEGYEQYFGPGTRLTVT.

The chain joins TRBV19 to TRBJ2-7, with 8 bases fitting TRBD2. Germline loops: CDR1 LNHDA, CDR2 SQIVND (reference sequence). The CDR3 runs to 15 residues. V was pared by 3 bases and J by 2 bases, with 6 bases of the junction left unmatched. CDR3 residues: CASSIQREKPYEQYF. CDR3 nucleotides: TGTGCCAGTAGTATCCAGCGGGAGAAACCCTACGAGCAGTACTTC.

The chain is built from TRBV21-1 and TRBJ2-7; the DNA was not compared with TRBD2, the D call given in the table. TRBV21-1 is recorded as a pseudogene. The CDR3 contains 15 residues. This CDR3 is CASSKVPAEDCGQYF. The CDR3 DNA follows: TGTGCCAGCAGCAAAGTACCAGCGGAAGATTGTGGGCAGTACTTC.

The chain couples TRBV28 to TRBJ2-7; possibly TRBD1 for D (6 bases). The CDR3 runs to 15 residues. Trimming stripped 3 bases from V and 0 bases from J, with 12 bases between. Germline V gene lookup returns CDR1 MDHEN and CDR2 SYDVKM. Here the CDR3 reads CASSFSRGYSYEQYF. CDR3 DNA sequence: TGTGCCAGCAGTTTCTCCAGGGGCTACTCCTACGAGCAGTACTTC.

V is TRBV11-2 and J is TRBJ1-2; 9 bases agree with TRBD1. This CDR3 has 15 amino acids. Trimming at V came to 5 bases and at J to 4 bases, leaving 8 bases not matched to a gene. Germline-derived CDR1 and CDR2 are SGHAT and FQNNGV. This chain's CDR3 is CASSKSGTGSYGYTF. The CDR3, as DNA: TGTGCCAGCAGCAAATCCGGGACAGGGAGCTATGGCTACACCTTC.

The CDR3 region is CASILVTGNTEAFF. The CDR3 coding sequence is TGTGCCAGCATCCTCGTGACAGGGAACACTGAAGCTTTCTTT. V and J are TRBV7-2 and TRBJ1-1; weak D call: TRBD1 (6 bases). The length of the CDR3 is 14 residues. Germline assignment: CDR1 SGHTA and CDR2 FQGNSA. V was pared by 7 bases and J by 1 base, with 13 bases between.

The CDR3 nucleotides read TGCGCCAGCAGCTCCGACAGGGCTCCCCTCGGAGCTTTCTTT. It codes for CASSSDRAPLGAFF. V is TRBV5-1 and J is TRBJ1-1; 7 bases agree with TRBD1. Germline values: CDR1 SGHRS, CDR2 YFSETQ. V dropped 3 bases and J dropped 10; count of bases not matched to a gene: 12. The CDR3 is 14 residues long.